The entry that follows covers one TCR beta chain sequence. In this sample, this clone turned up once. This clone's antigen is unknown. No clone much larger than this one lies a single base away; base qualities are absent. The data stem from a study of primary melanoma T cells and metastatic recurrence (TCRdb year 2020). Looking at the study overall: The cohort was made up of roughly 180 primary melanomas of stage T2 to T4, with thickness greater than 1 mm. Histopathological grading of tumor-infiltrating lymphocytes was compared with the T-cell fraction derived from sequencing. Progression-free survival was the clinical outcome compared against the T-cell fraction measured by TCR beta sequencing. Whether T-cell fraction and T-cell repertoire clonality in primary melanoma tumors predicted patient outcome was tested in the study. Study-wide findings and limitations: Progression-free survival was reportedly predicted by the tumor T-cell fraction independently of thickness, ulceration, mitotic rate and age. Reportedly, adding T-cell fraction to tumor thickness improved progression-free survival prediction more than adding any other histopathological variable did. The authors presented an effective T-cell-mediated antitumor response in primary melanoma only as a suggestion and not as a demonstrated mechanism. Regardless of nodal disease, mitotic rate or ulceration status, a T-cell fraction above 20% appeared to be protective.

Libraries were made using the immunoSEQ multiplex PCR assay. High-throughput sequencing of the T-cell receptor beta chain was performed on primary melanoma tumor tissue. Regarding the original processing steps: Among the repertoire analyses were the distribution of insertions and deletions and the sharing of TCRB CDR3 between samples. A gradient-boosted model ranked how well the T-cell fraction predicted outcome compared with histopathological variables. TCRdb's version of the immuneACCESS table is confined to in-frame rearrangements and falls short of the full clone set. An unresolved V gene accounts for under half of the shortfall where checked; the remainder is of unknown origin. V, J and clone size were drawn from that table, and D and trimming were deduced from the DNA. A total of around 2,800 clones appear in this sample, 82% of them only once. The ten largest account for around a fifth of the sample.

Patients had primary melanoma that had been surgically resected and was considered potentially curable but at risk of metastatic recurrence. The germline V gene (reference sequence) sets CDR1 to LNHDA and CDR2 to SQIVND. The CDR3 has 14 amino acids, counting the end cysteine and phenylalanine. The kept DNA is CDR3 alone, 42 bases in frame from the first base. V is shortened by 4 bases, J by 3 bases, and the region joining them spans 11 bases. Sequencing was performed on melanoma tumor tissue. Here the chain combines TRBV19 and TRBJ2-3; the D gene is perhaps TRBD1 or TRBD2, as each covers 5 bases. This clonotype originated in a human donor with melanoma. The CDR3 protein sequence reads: CASSTFGTTDTQYF. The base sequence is TGTGCCAGTAGTACATTTGGGACGACAGATACGCAGTATTTT.